The next 22 T cell receptor beta chains were all read from a single sample in a study of immunodeficiency. Some clones are missing from TCRdb's copy, which holds only in-frame ones; the method was immunoSEQ multiplex PCR. The sample contains about 1,400 clones, about 96% of which appear only once. The specimen was CD4+ T cells from blood. These receptor sequences come from a girl aged 2 to 9.

This rearrangement joins TRBV7-8 to TRBJ2-7; TRBD2 agrees at 7 bases. From germline, CDR1 is SGHVS and CDR2 FQNEAQ. The CDR3 sequence is 14 residues long. V lost 5 bases, J lost 2 bases, and 6 bases stayed unmatched. The CDR3 coding sequence is TGTGCCAGCAGCCCCGGGAGGATTCCCTACGAGCAGTACTTC. Translated: CASSPGRIPYEQYF.

The chain joins TRBV18 to TRBJ2-5; D is perhaps TRBD1 (5 bases). V was cut by 4 bases and J by 4 bases, with 10 bases left in between. Germline CDR1 reads KGHSH; CDR2 reads LQKENI. The CDR3 loop spans 13 amino acids. As DNA, the CDR3 is TGTGCCAGCTCACTACAGGCCCGAGAGACCCAGTACTTC. This codes for CASSLQARETQYF.

This clone was counted a single time. The chain links TRBV4-1 to TRBJ1-1; D might be TRBD1 (6 bases). Germline V gene lookup returns CDR1 MGHRA and CDR2 YSYEKL. CDR3 length: 16 residues. V lost 1 base and J lost 4, with 16 bases in between. Written as DNA, the CDR3 is TGCGCCAGCAGCCAAGTGGGCGCAGGGGCGTCCACTGAAGCTTTCTTT. Translation gives CASSQVGAGASTEAFF.

The rearrangement links TRBV18 to TRBJ1-2; 8 nucleotides line up with TRBD1. The CDR3 sequence is 17 residues long. Unmatched junction bases numbered 13, after V lost 4 bases and J lost 3 bases. Germline-derived CDR1 and CDR2 are KGHSH and LQKENI. Written as DNA, the CDR3 is TGTGCCAGCTCACGAATTATTACCGGGACAGGCCACTATGGCTACACCTTC. This encodes CASSRIITGTGHYGYTF. Complete variable domain (other parts from reference TRBV18 and TRBJ1-2): NAGVMQNPRHLVRRRGQEARLRCSPMKGHSHVYWYRQLPEEGLKFMVYLQKENIIDESGMPKERFSAEFPKEGPSILRIQQVVRGDSAAYFCASSRIITGTGHYGYTFGSGTRLTVV.

V is TRBV5-6 and J is TRBJ1-3, with D possibly being TRBD1 (5 bases). The CDR3 totals 14 residues. From germline, CDR1 is SGHDT and CDR2 YYEEEE. The V gene lost 4 bases and the J gene lost 1 base, with 9 bases spanning the gap. CDR3 amino acids: CASSRRESGNTIYF. CDR3 sequence (DNA): TGTGCCAGCAGCCGCAGGGAATCTGGAAACACCATATATTTT.

This rearrangement joins TRBV19 to TRBJ1-1; D not certain. The ends were cut back, 0 bases at V and 4 bases at J, with 6 bases in the middle. CDR1 is LNHDA, CDR2 SQIVND, per germline (reference sequence). The CDR3 covers 13 residues. CDR3 sequence reads: CASSIEWGTEAFF. The CDR3 DNA reads as TGTGCCAGTAGTATAGAATGGGGCACTGAAGCTTTCTTT.

The chain links TRBV11-1 to TRBJ2-7, with D possibly matching TRBD2 (5 bases). The V gene lost 6 bases and the J gene lost 7 bases, with 22 bases spanning the gap. In germline, CDR1 is SGHAT, CDR2 FQDESV (reference sequence). This CDR3 comprises 15 residues. The CDR3 coding sequence is TGTGCCAGCAGTTCGGGTCCAGCGGACCTGTGGGAGCAGTACTTC. Translating it yields CASSSGPADLWEQYF.

This chain uses TRBV2 with TRBJ2-5, with D perhaps TRBD2 (5 bases). Trimming removed 6 bases from V and 5 bases from J, with 7 bases in between. CDR1 and CDR2 (germline): SNHLY, FYNNEI. CDR3 length: 11 residues. CDR3 amino acids: CASRWTETQYF. CDR3 DNA: TGTGCCAGCAGATGGACTGAGACCCAGTACTTC.

V usage is TRBV28 and J usage is TRBJ2-5; possible D gene TRBD2, 5 bases. V dropped 3 bases and J dropped 2 bases, with 16 bases sitting between them. Per the germline V gene, CDR1 is MDHEN and CDR2 is SYDVKM. The length of the CDR3 is 16 residues. The CDR3 protein is CASSFGKWGEQETQYF. CDR3 bases: TGTGCCAGCAGTTTTGGAAAGTGGGGAGAACAAGAGACCCAGTACTTC.

The V and J genes are TRBV10-1 and TRBJ2-5, with 8 bases identical to TRBD1. The germline CDR1 and CDR2 sequences are WNHNN and SYGVQD (reference sequence). V lost 0 bases to trimming and J lost 3 bases; unmatched junction nucleotides: 3. The CDR3 totals 15 residues. CDR3 DNA sequence: TGCGCCAGCAGTGAGTCCCCGGACAGGGAAGAGACCCAGTACTTC. Its protein product is CASSESPDREETQYF.

This sequence joins TRBV24-1 and TRBJ1-2; 12 bases are shared with TRBD1. The germline CDR1 and CDR2 sequences are KGHDR and SFDVKD. This CDR3 spans 19 amino acids. V shed 2 bases and J 3 bases; nucleotides not matched to a gene: 12. CDR3 nucleotide sequence: TGTGCCACCAGTGATTCGAAACCGGGACAGGGGGCGTCAGACTATGGCTACACCTTC. Translating it yields CATSDSKPGQGASDYGYTF.

This rearrangement joins TRBV20-1 to TRBJ1-2; 7 bases line up with TRBD1. The CDR3 sequence is 9 residues long. Germline values: CDR1 DFQATT, CDR2 SNEGSKA (reference sequence). With V trimmed by 6 bases and J by 8 bases, 0 bases remained unmatched. The CDR3 DNA sequence: TGCAGTGCAGGGGGCGGCTACACCTTC. This gives the protein CSAGGGYTF.

The rearrangement joins TRBV19 to TRBJ1-2; D is perhaps TRBD1 (6 bases). The CDR3 length is 15 residues. Germline CDR1 is LNHDA and CDR2 is SQIVND (reference sequence). The V end was cut by 1 base, the J end by 4 bases, with 13 bases between. DNA of the CDR3: TGTGCCAGTAGTATAGTACCAGGGGATTTCTATGGCTACACCTTC. Its translation is CASSIVPGDFYGYTF.

The chain employs TRBV9 and TRBJ2-1; TRBD2 matches 7 bases. The CDR3 is made up of 16 amino acids. Looked up from germline, CDR1 is SGDLS and CDR2 is YYNGEE. V lost 0 bases, J lost 8 bases, and 11 bases stayed unmatched. CDR3 region: CASSVAYGRFFYEQFF. CDR3 nucleotides: TGTGCCAGCAGCGTAGCGTACGGGAGGTTTTTCTATGAGCAGTTCTTC.

The chain employs TRBV2 and TRBJ1-2; D gene uncertain. From germline, CDR1 is SNHLY and CDR2 FYNNEI. The CDR3 length is 10 residues. Trimming removed 5 bases from V and 7 bases from J, with 5 bases in between. For the CDR3, the DNA is TGTGCCAGCAGTCAGCGTGGCTACACCTTC. As protein: CASSQRGYTF. Using reference TRBV2 and TRBJ1-2 for the parts outside the CDR3, the full variable domain is EPEVTQTPSHQVTQMGQEVILRCVPISNHLYFYWYRQILGQKVEFLVSFYNNEISEKSEIFDDQFSVERPDGSNFTLKIRSTKLEDSAMYFCASSQRGYTFGSGTRLTVV.

This rearrangement joins TRBV11-2 to TRBJ2-5, with unresolved D. The CDR3 contains 14 residues. Germline V CDR1 and CDR2: SGHAT, FQNNGV. The V gene lost 4 bases and the J gene lost 0 bases, with 9 bases spanning the gap. The CDR3 protein is CASSYTRNQETQYF. DNA for the CDR3: TGTGCCAGCAGCTACACTCGAAACCAAGAGACCCAGTACTTC.

The chain combines TRBV12-3 or TRBV12-4 with TRBJ1-1; D gene unclear. The germline V and J ends were trimmed by 2 bases and 7 bases, with 11 bases remaining between them. CDR3 length equals 13 residues. The CDR3 reads CASSLSTDLEAFF. CDR3 nucleotide sequence: TGTGCCAGCAGTTTATCAACAGACCTTGAAGCTTTCTTT.

The chain uses TRBV3-1 (or the pseudogene TRBV3-2) and TRBJ1-1; 7 nucleotides line up with TRBD1. Germline V gene sequence: CDR1 LGHDT, CDR2 YNNKEL (reference sequence). V dropped 5 bases and J dropped 2; count of bases not matched to a gene: 8. The CDR3 loop spans 15 amino acids. CDR3 region: CASSDLTGQNTEAFF. CDR3 nucleotides: TGTGCCAGCAGCGACTTGACAGGGCAAAACACTGAAGCTTTCTTT.

This chain joins TRBV7-9 and TRBJ2-5, with a tentative D call TRBD1 (7 bases). V was pared by 5 bases and J by 5 bases, with 18 bases between. Germline CDR1 SEHNR, CDR2 FQNEAQ (reference sequence). The CDR3 length is 15 residues. CDR3 loop: CASSPLTGRLETQYF. The CDR3 region has the DNA TGTGCCAGCAGCCCCCTGACAGGGAGGTTGGAGACCCAGTACTTC.

The rearrangement links TRBV20-1 to TRBJ2-1, with D unresolved. The germline gives CDR1 DFQATT, CDR2 SNEGSKA (reference sequence). Trimming removed 7 bases at V and 8 bases at J, with 9 bases between. CDR3 length: 10 amino acids. In DNA form, the CDR3 reads TGCAGTGGTCAGGTGGATGAGCAGTTCTTC. As protein: CSGQVDEQFF.

The V gene is TRBV10-3, the J gene TRBJ1-4, with 8 bases fitting TRBD1. There are 17 residues in the CDR3. CDR1 and CDR2 from the germline V gene are ENHRY and SYGVKD. Trimming cost V 6 bases and J 0 bases; bases outside gene matches: 9. The CDR3 reads CAISPGQEAATNEKLFF. The CDR3 DNA reads TGTGCCATCAGCCCGGGACAGGAGGCCGCAACTAATGAAAAACTGTTTTTT.

The chain carries TRBV5-6 and TRBJ1-2, with D maybe TRBD1 (6 bases). The CDR3 totals 11 residues. Germline V gene lookup returns CDR1 SGHDT and CDR2 YYEEEE. V shed 5 bases and J shed 6 bases, with 8 bases lying between them. The CDR3 spells CASRAGDGYTF. The CDR3 nucleotides are TGTGCCAGCAGGGCAGGGGATGGCTACACCTTC.